This TCR beta chain was sequenced during a study of CD8+CD57+ T cells in acquired aplastic anemia. Study-level information: Roughly 3 ug was the average amount of DNA from sorted CD4+ and CD8+ cells. Study-level points and caveats: Patients and controls turned out to have some 30 CD8+ CDR3 sequences in common.

This clonotype has just one count. What it recognizes is unknown. The length of the CDR3 is 14 residues. V shed 2 bases and J shed 8 bases, with 13 bases lying between them. Germline CDR1 SNHLY, CDR2 FYNNEI. Previously, flow cytometry had revealed CD8+CD57+ cell expansion in the patients chosen for sequencing. When blood sampling took place, the patients had received no therapy. The study profiled TCR beta VDJ and CDR3 using genomic DNA as template. MiXCR, run by TCRdb on the reads, gives a single entry per CDR3 protein. Here the sample spans about 150,000 distinct CDR3 sequences, over 50% being singletons.

This sequence joins TRBV2 and TRBJ2-1; D possibly corresponds to TRBD2 (7 bases). This TCR was sampled from a human donor with aplastic anemia. The sequenced sample was sorted CD4+, CD8+, or CD8+CD57+ T cells (not recorded which) from PBMCs. The CDR3 sequence: CASSENGGPDEQFF. In nucleotides, the CDR3 is TGTGCCAGCAGTGAAAACGGGGGGCCGGATGAGCAGTTCTTC.